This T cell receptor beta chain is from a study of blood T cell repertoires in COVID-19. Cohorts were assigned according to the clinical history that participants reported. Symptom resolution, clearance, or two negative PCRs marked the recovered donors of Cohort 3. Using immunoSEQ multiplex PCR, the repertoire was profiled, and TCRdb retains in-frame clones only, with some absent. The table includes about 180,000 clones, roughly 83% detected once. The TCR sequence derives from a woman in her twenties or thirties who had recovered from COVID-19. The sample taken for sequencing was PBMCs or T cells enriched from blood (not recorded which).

CDR3 bases: TGCGCCAGCAGCTTGGTAGGGACAGGGGGCGCTTACGAGCAGTACTTC. Amino acids: CASSLVGTGGAYEQYF. The chain combines TRBV5-1 with TRBJ2-7; TRBD1 matches at 12 bases. The CDR3 sequence is 16 residues long. V trimming: 0 bases; J trimming: 4 bases; junction bases outside the gene matches: 5. Germline-derived CDR1 and CDR2 are SGHRS and YFSETQ.